The next 14 T cell receptor beta chains were all read from a single sample in a study of T cell changes during pregnancy in multiple sclerosis. The data were produced by immunoSEQ multiplex PCR, yet TCRdb's version contains in-frame clones alone and is incomplete. The sample gives tens of thousands of clones, approximately 93% of which show up once; 3% to 4% is in the top ten. Specimen: CD8+ T cells from peripheral blood mononuclear cells, collected in the second trimester of pregnancy. The receptors here all came from a female donor with multiple sclerosis, enrolled in a pregnancy study.

The J gene is TRBJ1-2, the V gene TRBV4-1; D may be TRBD1 (6 bases). The CDR3 is 15 amino acids. From germline, CDR1 is MGHRA and CDR2 YSYEKL. Trimming cost V 1 base and J 7 bases, with 16 bases left between them. In DNA form, the CDR3 reads TGCGCCAGCAGCCAAGGCCTAGGGGGGGCCGGTGGCTACACCTTC. Its protein is CASSQGLGGAGGYTF.

The gene calls are TRBV19 and TRBJ1-5, with D maybe TRBD1 (5 bases). The V end was cut by 7 bases, the J end by 5 bases, with 12 bases between. Per the germline V gene, CDR1 is LNHDA and CDR2 is SQIVND (reference sequence). The CDR3 is made up of 13 amino acids. The CDR3 spells CASTPGGDQPQHF. The CDR3 nucleotides are TGTGCCAGTACCCCCGGGGGAGATCAGCCCCAGCATTTT.

The chain combines TRBV5-1 with TRBJ2-1; D is unresolved. Trimming shortened V by 0 bases and J by 0 bases, and 13 bases separated the two germline ends. Per the germline V gene, CDR1 is SGHRS and CDR2 is YFSETQ. The CDR3 is 17 residues long. CDR3: CASSLAVGLSSYNEQFF. The CDR3 DNA reads TGCGCCAGCAGCTTGGCCGTGGGCCTAAGCTCCTACAATGAGCAGTTCTTC.

The chain couples TRBV4-2 to TRBJ1-2, with 10 bases matching TRBD1. CDR1 is LGHNA, CDR2 YNFKEQ, per germline. V lost 2 bases, J lost 8 bases, and 8 bases stayed unmatched. This CDR3 comprises 15 residues. The CDR3 spells CASSQQTGGFRGYTF. The CDR3 DNA reads as TGTGCCAGCAGCCAACAGACAGGGGGCTTCCGGGGCTACACCTTC.

Regarding this clone: The same CDR3 also results from other DNA sequences found in this sample. The genes are TRBV29-1 and TRBJ2-7, with D possibly being TRBD1 (6 bases). The germline CDR1 and CDR2 sequences are SQVTM and ANQGSEA. This CDR3 comprises 14 residues. V lost 0 bases and J 2 bases, leaving 11 bases between the germline ends. CDR3 amino acids: CSVEEGTSTYEQYF. The CDR3 DNA follows: TGCAGCGTTGAAGAGGGGACATCCACCTACGAGCAGTACTTC.

This chain joins TRBV28 and TRBJ1-2; no clear D. Trimming cost V 5 bases and J 7 bases, with 23 bases left between them. The germline V gene encodes CDR1 MDHEN and CDR2 SYDVKM. The CDR3 covers 16 residues. The CDR3: CASSGRLIGYVGGYTF. The DNA for the CDR3 is TGTGCCAGCAGTGGGAGATTAATTGGGTATGTAGGTGGCTACACCTTC.

The J gene is TRBJ2-5, the V gene TRBV25-1, with a weak D call TRBD2 (5 bases). Germline V gene data show CDR1 as MGHDK and CDR2 as SYGVNS. The CDR3 covers 15 residues. V lost 1 base to trimming and J lost 1 base, with 10 bases between them. This chain's CDR3 is CASSESTGTQETQYF. The CDR3 DNA reads TGTGCCAGCAGTGAATCTACGGGAACCCAAGAGACCCAGTACTTC.

This chain links TRBV10-1 with TRBJ2-7; D not certain. This CDR3 has 16 residues. Germline V lookup: CDR1 WNHNN, CDR2 SYGVQD (reference sequence). With 8 bases removed from V and 4 bases from J, the gap between germline ends came to 24 bases. The CDR3 bases are TGCGCCAGCGGGCTAAGTGCCCTTTTGCCACTTTACGAGCAGTACTTC. It encodes CASGLSALLPLYEQYF.

The chain combines TRBV5-3 with TRBJ1-5, with 7 bases aligning to TRBD1. TRBV5-3 is identified as an open reading frame with a role that is uncertain. V shed 4 bases, J shed 0 bases, and the junction held 7 bases outside the gene matches. CDR3 size: 16 residues. CDR3 sequence (DNA): TGTGCCAGAAGCCAATCCGGGACAGATAGCAATCAGCCCCAGCATTTT. The encoded protein is CARSQSGTDSNQPQHF.

The J gene is TRBJ2-2, the V gene TRBV5-4; no clear D gene. The V end lost 4 bases, the J end lost 1 base, and 2 bases lay between the germline ends. CDR1 and CDR2 (germline): SGHNT, YYREEE (reference sequence). The CDR3 has 12 amino acids. The CDR3 region is CASSQNTGELFF. CDR3 coding DNA: TGTGCCAGCAGCCAGAACACCGGGGAGCTGTTTTTT. The full variable domain, completed using reference TRBV5-4 and TRBJ2-2, is ETGVTQSPTHLIKTRGQQVTLRCSSQSGHNTVSWYQQALGQGPQFIFQYYREEENGRGNFPPRFSGLQFPNYSSELNVNALELDDSALYLCASSQNTGELFFGEGSRLTVL.

The rearrangement links TRBV5-5 to TRBJ1-2; 7 bases align to TRBD1. Germline V CDR1 and CDR2: SGHKS, YYEKEE (reference sequence). The V and J ends lost 1 base and 6 bases, in that order; junction bases with no gene match: 3. The CDR3 loop spans 13 amino acids. CDR3 protein: CASSLNRGNGYTF. DNA of the CDR3: TGTGCCAGCAGCTTGAACAGGGGAAATGGCTACACCTTC.

This clone was counted only a few times. The rearrangement joins TRBV7-9 to TRBJ2-3; 11 bases match TRBD2. This CDR3 comprises 16 residues. The germline gives CDR1 SEHNR, CDR2 FQNEAQ (reference sequence). The J segment lost 1 base and the V segment lost 5 bases, leaving 5 bases of the junction unmatched. The CDR3 protein is CASSPLGLAGTDTQYF. The CDR3, as DNA: TGTGCCAGCAGCCCCTTGGGACTAGCGGGCACAGATACGCAGTATTTT.

The chain has TRBV27 and TRBJ2-7; TRBD2 might be the D (6 bases). The ends were cut back, 7 bases at V and 6 bases at J, with 19 bases in the middle. The CDR3 is 14 amino acids. CDR1 and CDR2 from the germline V gene are MNHEY and SMNVEV (reference sequence). The chain's CDR3 is CASNPGFLGGEQYF. As DNA, the CDR3 is TGTGCCAGCAACCCCGGATTTCTGGGGGGCGAGCAGTACTTC.

The genes are TRBV7-9 and TRBJ2-1, with a possible D match to TRBD2 (6 bases). Trimming removed 6 bases from V and 9 bases from J, with 9 bases in between. The CDR3 has 11 amino acids. Germline V gene lookup returns CDR1 SEHNR and CDR2 FQNEAQ (reference sequence). CDR3 protein: CASSGGGEQFF. CDR3 bases: TGTGCCAGCAGTGGGGGAGGTGAGCAGTTCTTC.